This T cell receptor beta chain emerged from a study of cytomegalovirus exposure and HLA in healthy donors. Overall study context: Among the roughly 400 genotyped donors, around 81% were placed in the Caucasian-associated ancestry cluster. The study's findings and limits: Researchers left out some V segments, among them TRBV6-2 and TRBV6-3, as indistinguishable.

Concerning this clone: Its antigen is undetermined.

It was with 60 Vbeta and 13 Jbeta primers that the PCR ran. The assay was immunoSEQ multiplex PCR, and TCRdb's table has in-frame clones only and misses some. The data contain around 160,000 clones, about 72% of them singletons. The length of the CDR3 is 15 residues. The V gene's germline CDR1 is SGHAT and CDR2 FQNNGV. Trimming took 2 bases from V and 8 from J, leaving 18 bases between them. What was sequenced was PBMCs. This clonotype originated in a man aged 50 to 60 in good health and CMV-seropositive. This rearrangement joins TRBV11-2 to TRBJ1-2; the D gene is possibly TRBD1 (6 bases). The CDR3 sequence: CASSLYGGGRDGYTF. Written as DNA, the CDR3 is TGTGCCAGCAGCTTATACGGGGGGGGCAGGGACGGCTACACCTTC.